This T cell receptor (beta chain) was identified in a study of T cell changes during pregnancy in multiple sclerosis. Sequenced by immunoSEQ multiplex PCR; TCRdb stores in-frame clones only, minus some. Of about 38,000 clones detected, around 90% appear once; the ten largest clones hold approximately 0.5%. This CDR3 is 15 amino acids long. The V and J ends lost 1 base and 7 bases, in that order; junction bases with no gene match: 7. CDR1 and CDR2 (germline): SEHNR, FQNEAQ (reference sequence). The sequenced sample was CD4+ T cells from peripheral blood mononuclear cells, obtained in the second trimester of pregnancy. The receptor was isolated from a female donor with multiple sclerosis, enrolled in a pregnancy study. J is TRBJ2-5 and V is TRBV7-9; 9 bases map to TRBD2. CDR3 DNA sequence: TGTGCCAGCAGCTTAGTTAGCGGGAGAGTCGGGACCCAGTACTTC. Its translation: CASSLVSGRVGTQYF.